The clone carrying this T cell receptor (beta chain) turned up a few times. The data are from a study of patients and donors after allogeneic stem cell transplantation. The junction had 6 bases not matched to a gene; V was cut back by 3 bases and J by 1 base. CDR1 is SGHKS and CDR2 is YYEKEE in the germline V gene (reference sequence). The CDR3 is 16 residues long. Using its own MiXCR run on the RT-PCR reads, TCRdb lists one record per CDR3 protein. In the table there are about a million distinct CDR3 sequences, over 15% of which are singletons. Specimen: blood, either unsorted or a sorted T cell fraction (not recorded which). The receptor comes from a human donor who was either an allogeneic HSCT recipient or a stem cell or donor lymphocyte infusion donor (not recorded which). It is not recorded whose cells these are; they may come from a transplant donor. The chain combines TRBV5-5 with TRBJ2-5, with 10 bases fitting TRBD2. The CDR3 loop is CASSSLAGVSQETQYF. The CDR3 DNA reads TGTGCCAGCAGCTCCCTAGCGGGAGTGTCCCAAGAGACCCAGTACTTC.